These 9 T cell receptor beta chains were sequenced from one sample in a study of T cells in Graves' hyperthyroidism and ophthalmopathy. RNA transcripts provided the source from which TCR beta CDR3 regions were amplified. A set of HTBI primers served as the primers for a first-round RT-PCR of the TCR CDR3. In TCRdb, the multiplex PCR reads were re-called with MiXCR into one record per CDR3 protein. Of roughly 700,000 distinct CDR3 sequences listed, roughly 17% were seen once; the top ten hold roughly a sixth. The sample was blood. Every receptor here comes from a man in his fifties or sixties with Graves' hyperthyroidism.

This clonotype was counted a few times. The chain's CDR3 is CSARDMREPGELFF. The CDR3 DNA reads as TGCAGTGCTAGAGATATGCGGGAGCCCGGGGAGCTGTTTTTT. The rearrangement uses TRBV20-1 and TRBJ2-2; 7 nucleotides match TRBD2. J gave up 6 bases and V 0 bases, and 4 bases lay outside the gene matches. The germline V gene encodes CDR1 DFQATT and CDR2 SNEGSKA (reference sequence). This CDR3 spans 14 amino acids.

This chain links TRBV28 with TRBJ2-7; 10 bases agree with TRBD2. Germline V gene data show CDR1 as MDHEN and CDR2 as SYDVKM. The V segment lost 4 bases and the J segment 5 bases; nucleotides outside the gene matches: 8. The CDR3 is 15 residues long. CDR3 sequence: CASSSLAGEVNEQYF. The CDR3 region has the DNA TGTGCCAGCAGTTCGCTAGCGGGAGAGGTTAACGAGCAGTACTTC.

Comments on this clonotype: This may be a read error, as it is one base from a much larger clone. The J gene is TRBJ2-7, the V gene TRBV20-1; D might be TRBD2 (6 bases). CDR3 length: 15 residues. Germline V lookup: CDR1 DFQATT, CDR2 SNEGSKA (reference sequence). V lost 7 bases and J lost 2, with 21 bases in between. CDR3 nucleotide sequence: TGCAGTGTGCCCTTAAGGGAGCGGGTAGCCTACGAGCAGTACTTC. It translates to CSVPLRERVAYEQYF.

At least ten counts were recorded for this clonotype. Written as DNA, the CDR3 is TGCAGCGTCCACCGCCCATTAATTACCACTGAAGCTTTCTTT. This encodes CSVHRPLITTEAFF. This chain connects TRBV29-1 to TRBJ1-1; no definite D call. V lost 6 bases and J 4 bases, leaving 18 bases between the germline ends. The CDR3 loop spans 14 amino acids. In germline, CDR1 is SQVTM, CDR2 ANQGSEA.

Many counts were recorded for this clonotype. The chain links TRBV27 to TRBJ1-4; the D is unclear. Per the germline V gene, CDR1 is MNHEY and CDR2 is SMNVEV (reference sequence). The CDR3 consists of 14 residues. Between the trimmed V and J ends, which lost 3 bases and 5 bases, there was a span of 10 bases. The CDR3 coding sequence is TGTGCCAGCAGTTTTCACAGACCGAATGAAAAACTGTTTTTT. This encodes CASSFHRPNEKLFF.

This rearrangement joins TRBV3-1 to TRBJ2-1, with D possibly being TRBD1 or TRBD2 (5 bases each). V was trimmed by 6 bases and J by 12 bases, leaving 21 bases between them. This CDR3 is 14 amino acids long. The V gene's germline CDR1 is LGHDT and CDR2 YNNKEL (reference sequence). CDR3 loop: CASSSSRGRPVQFF. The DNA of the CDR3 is TGTGCCAGCAGTTCCTCAAGGGGACGGCCCGTGCAGTTCTTC.

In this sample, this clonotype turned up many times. The CDR3 protein is CASSDWTGRNTEAFF. DNA for the CDR3: TGTGCCAGCAGTGACTGGACAGGGCGGAACACTGAAGCTTTCTTT. The rearrangement links TRBV6-1 to TRBJ1-1, with 8 bases aligning to TRBD1. The CDR3 contains 15 residues. V was clipped by 3 bases and J by 1 base; unmatched bases: 4. The germline V gene has CDR1 MNHNS and CDR2 SASEGT.

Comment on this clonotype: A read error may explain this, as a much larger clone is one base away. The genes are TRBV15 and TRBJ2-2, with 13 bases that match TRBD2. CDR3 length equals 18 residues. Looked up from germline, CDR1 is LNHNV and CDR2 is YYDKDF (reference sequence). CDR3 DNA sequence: TGTACCACCAGGGCAGGACTAGCGGGAGATTGGGACACCGGGGAGCTGTTTTTT. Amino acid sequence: CTTRAGLAGDWDTGELFF.

CDR3 in amino acids: CASSQGTSGLPGELFF. In DNA, the CDR3 is TGTGCCAGCAGCCAAGGGACTAGCGGTCTGCCCGGGGAGCTGTTTTTT. The chain uses TRBV7-8 and TRBJ2-2; 11 bases are shared with TRBD2. V lost 5 bases and J lost 6; bases outside the gene matches: 8. The CDR3 consists of 16 residues. Germline lookup yields CDR1 SGHVS and CDR2 FQNEAQ.